This T cell receptor beta chain derives from a study of Graves' ophthalmopathy and Graves' hyperthyroidism (dated by TCRdb to the late 2010s). About the full investigation: Peripheral blood was collected at initial diagnosis, before any treatment. TCR beta repertoire signatures were used to distinguish Graves' ophthalmopathy from Graves' hyperthyroidism and to predict progression to ophthalmopathy. In total, 135 blood samples were TCR-sequenced: 43 ophthalmopathy, roughly 77 hyperthyroidism and some 17 hyperthyroidism-to-ophthalmopathy patients. To explore V-J signatures that distinguish ophthalmopathy from hyperthyroidism, a discovery set of around 100 patients was enrolled, made up of approximately 45 with ophthalmopathy and roughly 55 with stable hyperthyroidism. An independent validation cohort was composed of some 18 hyperthyroidism patients and around 16 patients who later progressed from hyperthyroidism to ophthalmopathy. In several hyperthyroidism patients, the T-cell repertoire of thyroid tissue was compared with the T-cell repertoire of blood. After sampling, hyperthyroidism patients received methimazole starting at 30 mg daily, and ophthalmopathy patients received high-dose intravenous methylprednisolone. The 100 discovery patients were randomly split 7:3 into training and test sets.

What the study reported, not specific to this receptor: Sample size was not predetermined statistically, and investigators were not blinded to group allocation. In validation, the model predicted ophthalmopathy progression with more than 70% sensitivity and roughly 78% specificity; around twelve predicted patients were CT-confirmed with GO in a median of roughly 6.8 months. Most expanded thyroid clonotypes with frequency above 0.001 were also detected in blood, suggesting blood repertoires may reflect the thyroid immune response. In cross-validation, the 13-signature model distinguished ophthalmopathy from stable hyperthyroidism with less than 90% sensitivity and roughly 81% specificity, while in the test set the corresponding values were approximately 80% and 75%.

Hyperthyroidism was defined as stable when no progression to ophthalmopathy occurred within 18 months of follow-up. Hyperthyroidism patients were newly diagnosed, were aged 18 to 65 years, and had a disease duration under 2 months. Patients with other autoimmune diseases, uncontrolled infections, pregnancy or lactation were excluded. Clinical symptoms, serum thyroxine, TRAb, thyroid ultrasound and orbital computed tomography were used for diagnosis. Using Ficoll-Paque density gradient centrifugation, PBMCs were isolated from 8.5 to 10 ml of fresh peripheral blood. Total RNA was extracted with Trizol reagent and quality-checked on an Agilent 2100 Bioanalyzer. The CDR3, from cysteine to phenylalanine, totals 15 residues. The CDR3 DNA has 45 bases and is translated from base 1. The germline V gene (reference sequence) gives CDR1 as SGHKS and CDR2 as YYEKEE. V is cut by 0 bases and J by 4 bases, and the space between the germline ends is 13 bases.

For repertoire sequencing, the TCR beta CDR3 regions were amplified from RNA transcripts. A first-round RT-PCR used HTBI primers with the Qiagen OneStep RT-PCR kit, followed by a second-round multiplex PCR, size selection and purification. Sequencing of the libraries was carried out on an Illumina HiSeq2000 in paired-end mode with 100 bp reads. Per the original workflow: SOAPnuke was used to process the reads, removing any read that contained adapters or uncalled bases, had a mean Phred below 15, or lacked an exact match to the constant primer or identifier. COPE v1.2.5 was used to merge the high-quality paired reads. Each unique nucleotide sequence was defined as a clonotype, and clonotypes were aligned to IMGT TRB V, D and J references with MiTCR v1.1. Analysis was restricted to V-J combinations with a frequency above 0.0001, which covered roughly 99% of repertoires. A TCR clonal expansion and chaos score per V-J combination was defined as the ratio of F50 clonal expansion to chaos observed in the TCRdist matrix. Welch's t-statistics and random forest were used to reduce the features to roughly 14 V-J combinations, which were then used as input to a naive Bayes classifier. The Morisita-Horn index was used to measure how similar the thyroid and blood repertoires were. TCRdb redid the processing of the public reads, applying fastp at Q25 and MiXCR, and retained in-frame beta chains. Rows with one shared CDR3 protein collapse into an entry with the most common genes and DNA. These V and J calls derive from TCRdb rather than the authors' analysis. The sample profile shows 620,000 or so distinct CDR3 sequences; 20% to 25% of them were found once. Clones ranked in the top ten supply around 6.9% of the sample.

A word on this clonotype: There is no known antigen for this receptor. Base qualities were left out, and no much larger clone turns up one base away.

The receptor was derived from a woman between 18 and 30 years old with stable Graves' hyperthyroidism. Some clones in this sample may be carry-over from other donors' samples. Donor details come from another sample of the same person, matched by shared clones. The chain couples TRBV5-5 to TRBJ1-1; the D gene is perhaps TRBD1, on 6 matching bases. Sequenced material: peripheral blood. The CDR3 loop reads CASSLDRGAGTEAFF. The DNA sequence is given as TGTGCCAGCAGCTTGGACCGGGGGGCAGGCACTGAAGCTTTCTTT.